This entry lists 27 T cell receptor beta chains sequenced from one sample in a study of T cell responses to AZD1222 COVID-19 vaccine. Profiled with immunoSEQ multiplex PCR; TCRdb holds only in-frame clones, not every one. The repertoire holds about 180,000 clones, with 90% as singletons. Source: peripheral blood, taken 28 days after the second dose of the MenACWY control vaccine. The source is an adult who received the MenACWY meningococcal vaccine as a control.

This clone was recorded once. The rearrangement joins TRBV6-5 to TRBJ2-2; D could derive from TRBD1 or TRBD2 (6 bases each). The CDR3 runs to 15 residues. Per the germline V gene, CDR1 is MNHEY and CDR2 is SVGAGI. Trimming pared 4 bases from V and 4 bases from J, leaving 13 bases between. The CDR3 nucleotides are TGTGCCAGCAGTTCGACGGGGGCTTCCACCGGGGAGCTGTTTTTT. Its translation: CASSSTGASTGELFF.

This rearrangement joins TRBV2 to TRBJ1-6; 10 nucleotides line up with TRBD1. The CDR3 runs to 19 residues. V gave up 6 bases and J gave up 0 bases; unmatched junction bases: 11. Germline V lookup: CDR1 SNHLY, CDR2 FYNNEI. DNA of the CDR3: TGTGCCAGCAGGGGGACAGGGGCTCTTGGGAGCTCCTATAATTCACCCCTCCACTTT. Translation gives CASRGTGALGSSYNSPLHF.

The sample holds one count of this clone. CDR3 loop: CASSPQGGFNEQYF. The CDR3 DNA sequence: TGCGCCAGCAGCCCCCAAGGGGGGTTCAACGAGCAGTACTTC. This chain uses TRBV4-3 with TRBJ2-7; the D gene could be TRBD1 or TRBD2 (6 bases each). This CDR3 is 14 amino acids long. Germline values: CDR1 LGHNA, CDR2 YSLEER. The V end lost 4 bases, the J end lost 5 bases, and 15 bases lay between the germline ends.

The V call is TRBV18, the J call TRBJ2-7; weak D call: TRBD1 (5 bases). V dropped 6 bases and J dropped 6 bases, with 15 bases sitting between them. Per germline, CDR1 KGHSH and CDR2 LQKENI. The CDR3 extends over 13 amino acids. As DNA, the CDR3 is TGTGCCAGCTCGCAAGACAGTTCCGGCGAGCAGTACTTC. It is translated as CASSQDSSGEQYF.

The J gene is TRBJ1-2, the V gene TRBV28; 9 nucleotides match TRBD1. From germline, CDR1 is MDHEN and CDR2 SYDVKM. Trimming cost V 6 bases and J 3 bases; bases outside gene matches: 5. The CDR3 runs to 14 residues. CDR3 in DNA: TGTGCCAGCAGGGCGACAGGGGGAGACTATGGCTACACCTTC. It encodes CASRATGGDYGYTF.

The rearrangement links TRBV5-4 to TRBJ2-7; weak D call: TRBD2 (5 bases). This CDR3 region has 14 residues. The V end was cut by 3 bases, the J end by 4 bases, with 14 bases between. Germline CDR1 reads SGHNT; CDR2 reads YYREEE (reference sequence). The DNA of the CDR3 is TGTGCCAGCAGCTATACCGGACTGGTATACGAGCAGTACTTC. Its protein product is CASSYTGLVYEQYF.

In its sample, this clone was seen once. The CDR3 nucleotides read TGTGCCAGCAGCCCGGGACAGCTTATCTTCTACGAGCAGTACTTC. This encodes CASSPGQLIFYEQYF. The chain has TRBV28 and TRBJ2-7; 7 nucleotides align to TRBD1. Germline lookup yields CDR1 MDHEN and CDR2 SYDVKM. This CDR3 has 15 residues. With 6 bases clipped from V and 3 bases from J, the junction kept 11 bases outside the gene matches.

V and J are TRBV28 and TRBJ1-6; 7 bases match TRBD1. Germline V gene data show CDR1 as MDHEN and CDR2 as SYDVKM. Trimming cost V 3 bases and J 9 bases; bases outside gene matches: 11. The CDR3 totals 16 residues. The CDR3 sequence is CASSFMTGLTGSPLHF. CDR3 bases: TGTGCCAGCAGTTTTATGACAGGGCTTACTGGTTCACCCCTCCACTTT.

The chain uses TRBV6-4 and TRBJ2-1; 10 nucleotides line up with TRBD1. The CDR3 has 15 amino acids. V trimming: 5 bases; J trimming: 1 base; junction bases outside the gene matches: 2. Germline loops: CDR1 MRHNA, CDR2 SNTAGT. The CDR3 DNA reads as TGTGCCAGCAGTAGGGACAGGGGTTCCTACAATGAGCAGTTCTTC. As protein: CASSRDRGSYNEQFF.

There are a few counts of this clone. This sequence joins TRBV25-1 and TRBJ2-7; D call uncertain. Per the germline V gene, CDR1 is MGHDK and CDR2 is SYGVNS. Trimming took 5 bases from V and 2 from J, leaving 16 bases between them. CDR3 length: 15 residues. The CDR3: CASSRGDLRTYEQYF. CDR3 nucleotide sequence: TGTGCCAGCAGTCGAGGAGACCTCCGAACCTACGAGCAGTACTTC.

This clone has a handful of counts. The rearrangement joins TRBV10-3 to TRBJ1-1, with 8 bases identical to TRBD1. This CDR3 contains 13 residues. V was clipped by 9 bases and J by 4 bases; unmatched bases: 7. The germline V gene has CDR1 ENHRY and CDR2 SYGVKD. CDR3 bases: TGTGCCATACAACAGGGGGTGGGCACTGAAGCTTTCTTT. This translates into CAIQQGVGTEAFF.

The chain is built from TRBV28 and TRBJ2-7; D gene unclear. Trimming took 5 bases from V and 7 from J, leaving 9 bases between them. The CDR3 runs 11 residues. In germline, CDR1 is MDHEN, CDR2 SYDVKM. CDR3 sequence: CASSPLWEQYF. CDR3 DNA sequence: TGTGCCAGCAGTCCCCTCTGGGAGCAGTACTTC.

V gene TRBV19 combines with J gene TRBJ2-1; unclear D gene. V was pared by 6 bases and J by 7 bases, with 13 bases between. The length of the CDR3 is 13 residues. Germline lookup yields CDR1 LNHDA and CDR2 SQIVND (reference sequence). CDR3 sequence (DNA): TGTGCCAGTAGCCCTGCTAGTGGAAATGAGCAGTTCTTC. This encodes CASSPASGNEQFF.

The V and J genes are TRBV27 and TRBJ2-2; 10 nucleotides line up with TRBD2. V shed 9 bases and J 2 bases; nucleotides not matched to a gene: 9. Looked up from germline, CDR1 is MNHEY and CDR2 is SMNVEV (reference sequence). CDR3 length: 16 residues. The CDR3 DNA follows: TGTGCCAGTAAAGAGCGGGAGGGATTCAACACCGGGGAGCTGTTTTTT. It translates to CASKEREGFNTGELFF.

The J gene is TRBJ1-2, the V gene TRBV6-2 or TRBV6-3; D uncertain. Germline V gives CDR1 MNHEY, CDR2 SVGEGT. Trimming took off 6 bases at V and 5 bases at J, with 10 bases between the two ends. There are 12 residues in the CDR3. The CDR3 coding sequence is TGTGCCAGCAGCCCCGGTGGATATGGCTACACCTTC. Translation: CASSPGGYGYTF.

The chain combines TRBV3-1 (or the pseudogene TRBV3-2) with TRBJ1-1; 7 bases are shared with TRBD1. V gave up 4 bases and J gave up 11 bases; unmatched junction bases: 13. The CDR3 loop spans 14 amino acids. In germline, CDR1 is LGHDT, CDR2 YNNKEL (reference sequence). The CDR3 DNA is TGTGCCAGCAGCCTCCGGGACAGCCTTTTGTCGGCTTTCTTT. Encoded protein: CASSLRDSLLSAFF.

This rearrangement joins TRBV28 to TRBJ1-1, with TRBD1 as a possible D gene (6 bases). Germline V gene lookup returns CDR1 MDHEN and CDR2 SYDVKM. Trimming took off 6 bases at V and 2 bases at J, with 13 bases between the two ends. The CDR3 sequence is 14 residues long. CDR3: CASSQNRENTEAFF. The DNA for the CDR3 is TGTGCCAGCAGCCAAAACAGGGAAAACACTGAAGCTTTCTTT.

V gene TRBV4-3 combines with J gene TRBJ1-3, with D tentatively TRBD1 (5 bases). This CDR3 spans 18 amino acids. Germline V gene lookup returns CDR1 LGHNA and CDR2 YSLEER. V was pared by 4 bases and J by 0 bases, with 19 bases between. This CDR3 reads CASSRRVGTGVSGNTIYF. The DNA of the CDR3 is TGCGCCAGCAGCCGCAGGGTAGGCACAGGCGTCTCTGGAAACACCATATATTTT.

The rearrangement uses TRBV10-1 and TRBJ2-7; D gene ambiguous. Per the germline V gene, CDR1 is WNHNN and CDR2 is SYGVQD (reference sequence). V was trimmed by 6 bases and J by 4 bases, leaving 16 bases between them. The CDR3 has 14 residues. CDR3 in DNA: TGCGCCAGCAGCCCCGGGCGGTGGGAATACGAGCAGTACTTC. Translating gives CASSPGRWEYEQYF.

The genes are TRBV15 and TRBJ1-5; 8 nucleotides align to TRBD1. The germline V gene has CDR1 LNHNV and CDR2 YYDKDF (reference sequence). After removal of 1 base from V and 7 bases from J, the junction contained 3 bases not matched to a gene. The CDR3 runs to 14 residues. DNA of the CDR3: TGTGCCACCAGCAGAGGAGGACAGGGCCAGCCCCAGCATTTT. As protein: CATSRGGQGQPQHF.

The chain is built from TRBV6-2 or TRBV6-3 and TRBJ1-2, with D unresolved. This CDR3 spans 13 amino acids. V lost 2 bases and J lost 3, with 7 bases in between. Per germline, CDR1 MNHEY and CDR2 SVGEGT. CDR3 residues: CASSYAWDYGYTF. Here the CDR3 DNA reads TGTGCCAGCAGTTACGCGTGGGACTATGGCTACACCTTC.

The J gene is TRBJ2-7, the V gene TRBV30; TRBD1 agrees at 9 bases. Looked up from germline, CDR1 is GTSNPN and CDR2 is SVGIG (reference sequence). CDR3 length: 14 amino acids. Trimming took 5 bases from V and 2 from J; bases not matched to a gene: 7. The CDR3 sequence: CAWGAGTGTYEQYF. For the CDR3, the DNA is TGTGCCTGGGGCGCCGGGACAGGGACCTACGAGCAGTACTTC. Full variable domain (missing parts from reference TRBV30 and TRBJ2-7): SQTIHQWPATLVQPVGSPLSLECTVEGTSNPNLYWYRQAAGRGLQLLFYSVGIGQISSEVPQNLSASRPQDRQFILSSKKLLLSDSGFYLCAWGAGTGTYEQYFGPGTRLTVT.

The chain combines TRBV6-5 with TRBJ1-5; 7 nucleotides align to TRBD1. The CDR3 has 14 amino acids. V shed 10 bases and J 1 base; nucleotides not matched to a gene: 7. The germline CDR1 and CDR2 sequences are MNHEY and SVGAGI. Here the CDR3 reads CATGKGASNQPQHF. The CDR3 DNA sequence: TGTGCCACCGGAAAGGGGGCCAGCAATCAGCCCCAGCATTTT.

The CDR3 sequence: CASSWIGAKNIQYF. CDR3 DNA sequence: TGTGCCAGCAGTTGGATTGGGGCCAAAAACATTCAGTACTTC. The rearrangement links TRBV27 to TRBJ2-4; D is undetermined. Per germline, CDR1 MNHEY and CDR2 SMNVEV (reference sequence). Trimming left V 4 bases short and J 1 base short, with 8 bases between. The CDR3 length is 14 residues.

V and J are TRBV6-5 and TRBJ1-3; D not resolved. In germline, CDR1 is MNHEY, CDR2 SVGAGI. Deletions cut 7 bases from V and 0 bases from J, with 10 bases between. The CDR3 covers 14 residues. The CDR3: CASKYTPSGNTIYF. CDR3 DNA sequence: TGTGCCAGCAAATATACCCCCTCTGGAAACACCATATATTTT.

The chain is built from TRBV28 and TRBJ1-6; 8 positions agree with TRBD1. The germline V gene has CDR1 MDHEN and CDR2 SYDVKM. Trimming removed 4 bases from V and 9 bases from J; junction bases left unmatched: 8. This CDR3 region has 15 residues. CDR3 nucleotides: TGTGCCAGCAGTTCAGACAGGGGAGGGATTTCACCCCTCCACTTT. As protein: CASSSDRGGISPLHF.

This clone was seen just once. This chain joins TRBV27 and TRBJ2-2, with 7 bases fitting TRBD2. From germline, CDR1 is MNHEY and CDR2 SMNVEV (reference sequence). The CDR3 loop spans 14 amino acids. V lost 6 bases, J lost 2 bases, and 3 bases stayed unmatched. The CDR3 sequence: CASRAGVNTGELFF. CDR3 bases: TGTGCCAGCAGGGCGGGAGTAAACACCGGGGAGCTGTTTTTT.